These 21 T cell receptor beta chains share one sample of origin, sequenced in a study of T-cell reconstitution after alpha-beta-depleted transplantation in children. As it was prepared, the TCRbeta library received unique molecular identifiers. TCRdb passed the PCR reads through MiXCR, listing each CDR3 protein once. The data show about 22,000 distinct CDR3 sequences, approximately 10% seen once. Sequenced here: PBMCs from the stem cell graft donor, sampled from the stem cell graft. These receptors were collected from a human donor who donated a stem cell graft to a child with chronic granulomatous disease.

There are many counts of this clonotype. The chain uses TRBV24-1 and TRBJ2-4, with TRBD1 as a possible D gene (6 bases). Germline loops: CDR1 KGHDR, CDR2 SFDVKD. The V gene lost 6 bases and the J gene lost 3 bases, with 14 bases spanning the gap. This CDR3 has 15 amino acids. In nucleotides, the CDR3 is TGTGCCACCAGTCCATCACAAGGGGGCAAAAACATTCAGTACTTC. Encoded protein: CATSPSQGGKNIQYF.

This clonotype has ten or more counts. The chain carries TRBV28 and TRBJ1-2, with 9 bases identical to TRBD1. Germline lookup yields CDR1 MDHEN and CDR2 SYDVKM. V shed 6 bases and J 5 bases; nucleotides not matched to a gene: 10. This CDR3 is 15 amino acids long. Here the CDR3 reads CASSSGTGSGYGYTF. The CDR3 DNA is TGTGCCAGCAGCTCCGGGACAGGGTCTGGGTATGGCTACACCTTC.

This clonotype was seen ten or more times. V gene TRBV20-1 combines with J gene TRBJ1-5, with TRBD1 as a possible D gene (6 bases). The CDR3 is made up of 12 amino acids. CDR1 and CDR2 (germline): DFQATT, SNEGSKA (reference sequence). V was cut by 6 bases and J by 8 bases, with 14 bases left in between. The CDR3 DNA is TGCAGTGCAGGCGACAGGTTGGAGCCCCAGCATTTT. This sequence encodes CSAGDRLEPQHF.

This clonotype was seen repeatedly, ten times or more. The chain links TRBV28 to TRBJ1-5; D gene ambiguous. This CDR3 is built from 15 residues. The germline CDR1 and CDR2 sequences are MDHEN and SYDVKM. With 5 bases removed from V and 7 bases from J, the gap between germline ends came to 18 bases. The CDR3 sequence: CASSQIGLGRQPQHF. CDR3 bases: TGTGCCAGCAGTCAAATAGGACTGGGCCGGCAGCCCCAGCATTTT.

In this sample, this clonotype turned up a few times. For the CDR3, the DNA is TGTGCCAGCAGCTTCGACACAGATACGCAGTATTTT. Translating gives CASSFDTDTQYF. V and J are TRBV7-9 and TRBJ2-3; the D is unclear. The length of the CDR3 is 12 residues. Trimming cost V 3 bases and J 2 bases, with 3 bases left between them. Germline assignment: CDR1 SEHNR and CDR2 FQNEAQ (reference sequence).

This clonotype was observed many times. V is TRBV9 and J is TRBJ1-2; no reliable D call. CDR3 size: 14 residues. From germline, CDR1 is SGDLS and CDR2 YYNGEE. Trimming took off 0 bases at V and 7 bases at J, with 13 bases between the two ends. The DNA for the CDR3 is TGTGCCAGCAGCGTAGGGTTCCCCCGGAGTGGCTACACCTTC. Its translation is CASSVGFPRSGYTF.

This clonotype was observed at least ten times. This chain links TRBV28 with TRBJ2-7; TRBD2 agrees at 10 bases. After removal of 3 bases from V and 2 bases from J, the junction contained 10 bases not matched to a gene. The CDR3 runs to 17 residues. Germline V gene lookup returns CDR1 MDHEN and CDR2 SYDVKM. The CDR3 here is CASSFTPGGLATYEQYF. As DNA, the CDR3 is TGTGCCAGCAGTTTTACTCCGGGGGGACTAGCGACCTACGAGCAGTACTTC.

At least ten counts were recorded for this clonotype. CDR3 region: CSATDTYEQYF. CDR3 nucleotide sequence: TGCAGCGCCACAGATACCTACGAGCAGTACTTC. V gene TRBV29-1 combines with J gene TRBJ2-7; D gene ambiguous. The ends were cut back, 7 bases at V and 2 bases at J, with 9 bases in the middle. The CDR3 contains 11 residues. CDR1 and CDR2 (germline): SQVTM, ANQGSEA.

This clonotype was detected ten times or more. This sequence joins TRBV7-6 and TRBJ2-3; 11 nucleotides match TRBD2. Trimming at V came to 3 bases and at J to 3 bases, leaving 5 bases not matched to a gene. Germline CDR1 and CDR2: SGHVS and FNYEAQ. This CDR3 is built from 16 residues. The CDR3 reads CASSFPTSGETDTQYF. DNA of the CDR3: TGTGCCAGCAGCTTCCCGACTAGCGGGGAGACAGATACGCAGTATTTT.

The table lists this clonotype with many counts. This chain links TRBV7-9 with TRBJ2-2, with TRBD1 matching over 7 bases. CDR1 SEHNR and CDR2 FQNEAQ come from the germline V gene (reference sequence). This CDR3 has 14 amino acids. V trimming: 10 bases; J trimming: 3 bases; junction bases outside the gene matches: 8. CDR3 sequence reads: CATSTGTDTGELFF. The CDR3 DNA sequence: TGTGCCACTTCGACAGGGACGGACACCGGGGAGCTGTTTTTT.

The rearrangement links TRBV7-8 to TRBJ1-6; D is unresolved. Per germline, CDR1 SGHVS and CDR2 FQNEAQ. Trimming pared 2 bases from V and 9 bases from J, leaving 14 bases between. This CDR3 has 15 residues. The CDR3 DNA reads TGTGCCAGCAGCTTATTTAAGGGAGGAATTTCACCCCTCCACTTT. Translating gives CASSLFKGGISPLHF. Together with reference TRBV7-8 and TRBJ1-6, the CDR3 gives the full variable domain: GAGVSQSPRYKVAKRGQDVALRCDPISGHVSLFWYQQALGQGPEFLTYFQNEAQLDKSGLPSDRFFAERPEGSVSTLKIQRTQQEDSAVYLCASSLFKGGISPLHFGNGTRLTVT.

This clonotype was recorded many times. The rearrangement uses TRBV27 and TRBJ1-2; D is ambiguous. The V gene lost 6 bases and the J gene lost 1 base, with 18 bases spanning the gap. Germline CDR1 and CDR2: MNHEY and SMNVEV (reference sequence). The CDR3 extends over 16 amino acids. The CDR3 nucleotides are TGTGCCAGCAGCAATACGTGGGCAGAATATAACTATGGCTACACCTTC. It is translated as CASSNTWAEYNYGYTF.

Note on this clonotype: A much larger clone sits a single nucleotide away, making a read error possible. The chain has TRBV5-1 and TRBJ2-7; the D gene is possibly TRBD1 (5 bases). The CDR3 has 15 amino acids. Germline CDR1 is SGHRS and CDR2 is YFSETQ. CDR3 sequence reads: CVSSPDTVDSYEQYF. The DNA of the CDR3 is TGCGTCAGCAGCCCGGACACGGTCGACTCCTACGAGCAGTACTTC.

In DNA, the CDR3 is TGCAGCGTTGAGGGGACTAATACCGAGCAGTACTTC. Translating gives CSVEGTNTEQYF. J is TRBJ2-7 and V is TRBV29-1; 7 bases fit TRBD2. Germline V gene lookup returns CDR1 SQVTM and CDR2 ANQGSEA. V shed 3 bases, J shed 6 bases, and the junction held 5 bases outside the gene matches. The CDR3 spans 12 residues.

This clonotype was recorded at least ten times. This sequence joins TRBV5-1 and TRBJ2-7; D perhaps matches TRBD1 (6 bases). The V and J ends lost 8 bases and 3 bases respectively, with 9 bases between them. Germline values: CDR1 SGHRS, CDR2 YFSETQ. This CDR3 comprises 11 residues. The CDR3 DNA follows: TGCGCCAGACAGGACAGCTACGAGCAGTACTTC. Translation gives CARQDSYEQYF.

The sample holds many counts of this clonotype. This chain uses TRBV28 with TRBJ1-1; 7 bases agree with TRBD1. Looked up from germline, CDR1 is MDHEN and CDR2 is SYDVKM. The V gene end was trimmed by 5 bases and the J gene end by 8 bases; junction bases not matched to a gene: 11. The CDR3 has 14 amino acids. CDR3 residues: CASSLQATGAEAFF. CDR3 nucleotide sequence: TGTGCCAGCAGTCTACAAGCAACAGGGGCCGAAGCTTTCTTT.

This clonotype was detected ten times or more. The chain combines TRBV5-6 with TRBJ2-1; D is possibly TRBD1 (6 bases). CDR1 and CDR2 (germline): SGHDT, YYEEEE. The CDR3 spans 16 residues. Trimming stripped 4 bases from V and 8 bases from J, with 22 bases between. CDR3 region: CASSIKLDSRSDEQFF. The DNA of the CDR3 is TGTGCCAGCAGCATTAAATTGGACAGCAGATCCGATGAGCAGTTCTTC. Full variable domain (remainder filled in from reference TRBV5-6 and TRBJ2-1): DAGVTQSPTHLIKTRGQQVTLRCSPKSGHDTVSWYQQALGQGPQFIFQYYEEEERQRGNFPDRFSGHQFPNYSSELNVNALLLGDSALYLCASSIKLDSRSDEQFFGPGTRLTVL.

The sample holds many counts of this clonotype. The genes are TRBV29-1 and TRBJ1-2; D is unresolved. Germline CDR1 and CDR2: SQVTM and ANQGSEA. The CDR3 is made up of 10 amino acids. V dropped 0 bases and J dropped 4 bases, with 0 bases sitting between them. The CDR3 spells CSVEDYGYTF. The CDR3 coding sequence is TGCAGCGTTGAAGACTATGGCTACACCTTC.

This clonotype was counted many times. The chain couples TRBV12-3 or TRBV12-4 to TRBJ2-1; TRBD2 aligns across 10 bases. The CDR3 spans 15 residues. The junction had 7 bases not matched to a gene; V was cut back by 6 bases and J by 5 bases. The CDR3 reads CASSPSGSGNNEQFF. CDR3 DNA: TGTGCCAGCAGCCCTAGCGGGAGTGGCAACAATGAGCAGTTCTTC.

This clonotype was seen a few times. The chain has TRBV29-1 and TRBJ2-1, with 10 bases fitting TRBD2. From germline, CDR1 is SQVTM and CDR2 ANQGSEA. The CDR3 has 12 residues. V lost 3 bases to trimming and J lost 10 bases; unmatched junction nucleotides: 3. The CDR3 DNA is TGCAGCGTTGACGGACTAGCGGACGAGCAGTTCTTC. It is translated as CSVDGLADEQFF.

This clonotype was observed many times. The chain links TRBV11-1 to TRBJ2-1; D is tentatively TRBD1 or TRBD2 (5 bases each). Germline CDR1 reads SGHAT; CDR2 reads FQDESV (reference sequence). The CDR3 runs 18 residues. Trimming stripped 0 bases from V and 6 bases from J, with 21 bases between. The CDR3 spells CASSLARELPFRGNEQFF. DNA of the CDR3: TGTGCCAGCAGCTTAGCCAGGGAACTCCCGTTTCGGGGCAATGAGCAGTTCTTC.